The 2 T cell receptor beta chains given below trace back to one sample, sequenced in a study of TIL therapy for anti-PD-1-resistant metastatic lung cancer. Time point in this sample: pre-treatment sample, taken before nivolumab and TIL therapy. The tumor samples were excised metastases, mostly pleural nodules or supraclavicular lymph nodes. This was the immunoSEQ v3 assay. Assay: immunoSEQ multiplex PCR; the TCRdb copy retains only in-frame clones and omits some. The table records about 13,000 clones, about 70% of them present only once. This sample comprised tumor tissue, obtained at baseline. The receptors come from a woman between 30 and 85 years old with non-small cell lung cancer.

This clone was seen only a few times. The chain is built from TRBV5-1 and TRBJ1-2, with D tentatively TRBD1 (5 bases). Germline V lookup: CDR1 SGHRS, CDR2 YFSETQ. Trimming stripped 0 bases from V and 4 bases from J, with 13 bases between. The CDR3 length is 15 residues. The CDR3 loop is CASSLVYRGSYGYTF. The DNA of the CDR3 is TGCGCCAGCAGCTTGGTCTATCGGGGGTCCTATGGCTACACCTTC.

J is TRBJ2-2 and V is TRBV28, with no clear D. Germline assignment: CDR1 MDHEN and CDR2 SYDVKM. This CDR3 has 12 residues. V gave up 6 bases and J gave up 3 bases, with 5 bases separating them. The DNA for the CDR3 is TGTGCCAGCAGCTCCTACACCGGGGAGCTGTTTTTT. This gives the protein CASSSYTGELFF.